This is a list of T cell receptor beta chains from one sample in a study of T cells in Graves' hyperthyroidism and ophthalmopathy. One entry per CDR3 protein results from TCRdb running MiXCR on the multiplex PCR reads. The sample lists 350,000 to 500,000 distinct CDR3 sequences, roughly 13% occurring once. Sequencing was performed on blood. These TCRs come from a woman aged 18-30 years with Graves' hyperthyroidism. CDR3s include the opening cysteine and the closing phenylalanine or tryptophan. Fields, in order: D gene, V gene, clone size, J gene, CDR3 protein, CDR3 DNA. D genes are given only for firm matches. A clone size is listed for some rows: how often the clone was seen (once, few, many), or a class if it is expanded.

D gene: TRBD1; V gene: TRBV28; clone size: .; J gene: TRBJ1-2; CDR3 protein: CASSSTGGGHGYTF; CDR3 DNA: TGTGCCAGCAGTTCGACAGGGGGCGGCCATGGCTACACCTTC
D gene: TRBD2; V gene: TRBV4-2; clone size: few; J gene: TRBJ2-7; CDR3 protein: CASSQDRLAELYEQYF; CDR3 DNA: TGTGCCAGCAGCCAAGACCGACTAGCGGAGTTGTACGAGCAGTACTTC
D gene: .; V gene: TRBV30; clone size: .; J gene: TRBJ2-1; CDR3 protein: CAWGPLGTDYNEQFF; CDR3 DNA: TGTGCCTGGGGACCTCTAGGGACGGACTACAATGAGCAGTTCTTC
D gene: .; V gene: TRBV29-1; clone size: many; J gene: TRBJ2-7; CDR3 protein: CSVARVAEQYF; CDR3 DNA: TGCAGCGTTGCCAGGGTAGCCGAGCAGTACTTC
D gene: .; V gene: TRBV27; clone size: .; J gene: TRBJ1-5; CDR3 protein: CASSYRNSNQPQHF; CDR3 DNA: TGTGCCAGCAGTTACAGGAATAGCAATCAGCCCCAGCATTTT
D gene: TRBD2; V gene: TRBV6-5; clone size: .; J gene: TRBJ2-1; CDR3 protein: CASSYSLAEPSRANEQFF; CDR3 DNA: TGTGCCAGCAGTTACTCACTAGCGGAGCCCAGCCGGGCGAATGAGCAGTTCTTC
D gene: .; V gene: TRBV30; clone size: many; J gene: TRBJ1-5; CDR3 protein: CAWSAVLDQPQHF; CDR3 DNA: TGTGCCTGGAGTGCCGTGCTTGACCAGCCCCAGCATTTT
D gene: .; V gene: TRBV5-1; clone size: many; J gene: TRBJ1-1; CDR3 protein: CASSLEGGDTEAFF; CDR3 DNA: TGCGCCAGCAGCTTGGAAGGTGGGGACACTGAAGCTTTCTTT
D gene: TRBD2; V gene: TRBV7-8; clone size: many; J gene: TRBJ2-3; CDR3 protein: CASSLAGGPADTQYF; CDR3 DNA: TGTGCCAGCAGCTTAGCGGGAGGGCCCGCAGATACGCAGTATTTT
D gene: .; V gene: TRBV9; clone size: .; J gene: TRBJ2-3; CDR3 protein: CASGVLGDGTDTQYF; CDR3 DNA: TGTGCCAGCGGCGTATTAGGGGACGGTACAGATACGCAGTATTTT
D gene: TRBD1; V gene: TRBV20-1; clone size: .; J gene: TRBJ1-1; CDR3 protein: CSALGQGSLAVF; CDR3 DNA: TGCAGTGCCCTGGGACAGGGGTCCCTAGCAGTCTTT
D gene: .; V gene: TRBV18; clone size: many; J gene: TRBJ2-1; CDR3 protein: CASSPVGTPYNEQFF; CDR3 DNA: TGTGCCAGCTCACCGGTGGGGACACCCTACAATGAGCAGTTCTTC
D gene: .; V gene: TRBV6-1; clone size: many; J gene: TRBJ2-1; CDR3 protein: CASRGAGGRYNEQFF; CDR3 DNA: TGTGCCAGCAGAGGGGCCGGGGGCCGCTACAATGAGCAGTTCTTC
D gene: TRBD1; V gene: TRBV20-1; clone size: .; J gene: TRBJ2-4; CDR3 protein: CSARPGQGWKENIQYF; CDR3 DNA: TGCAGTGCTAGACCCGGACAGGGGTGGAAGGAAAACATTCAGTACTTC
D gene: TRBD1; V gene: TRBV20-1; clone size: .; J gene: TRBJ2-7; CDR3 protein: CSAREGQGAYEQYF; CDR3 DNA: TGCAGTGCTAGAGAGGGACAGGGGGCGTACGAGCAGTACTTC
D gene: TRBD1; V gene: TRBV7-6; clone size: .; J gene: TRBJ1-2; CDR3 protein: CASSFGQEFNYGYTF; CDR3 DNA: TGTGCCAGCAGCTTCGGACAGGAGTTTAACTATGGCTACACCTTC
D gene: .; V gene: TRBV5-1; clone size: many; J gene: TRBJ2-7; CDR3 protein: CASSPESVARYEQYF; CDR3 DNA: TGCGCCAGCAGCCCAGAGAGCGTAGCTAGGTACGAGCAGTACTTC
D gene: TRBD2; V gene: TRBV28; clone size: .; J gene: TRBJ2-7; CDR3 protein: CASSPTSGSALRQYF; CDR3 DNA: TGTGCCAGCAGCCCCACTAGCGGGAGCGCTCTGAGGCAGTACTTC
D gene: TRBD1; V gene: TRBV9; clone size: many; J gene: TRBJ2-7; CDR3 protein: CASSVGMGQGHNEQYF; CDR3 DNA: TGTGCCAGCAGCGTAGGAATGGGACAGGGGCACAACGAGCAGTACTTC
D gene: .; V gene: TRBV20-1; clone size: many; J gene: TRBJ2-7; CDR3 protein: CSARDMRIYEQYF; CDR3 DNA: TGCAGTGCTAGAGATATGAGGATCTACGAGCAGTACTTC
D gene: TRBD1; V gene: TRBV12-3/TRBV12-4; clone size: many; J gene: TRBJ2-7; CDR3 protein: CASRLGDRTYEQYF; CDR3 DNA: TGTGCCAGCAGGTTAGGGGACAGAACCTACGAGCAGTACTTC
D gene: .; V gene: TRBV11-3; clone size: many; J gene: TRBJ2-1; CDR3 protein: CASRSGAHNEQFF; CDR3 DNA: TGTGCCAGCAGGTCCGGAGCACACAATGAGCAGTTCTTC
D gene: .; V gene: TRBV6-1; clone size: few; J gene: TRBJ1-4; CDR3 protein: CASGGDGGREKLFF; CDR3 DNA: TGTGCCAGCGGGGGGGACGGAGGCCGGGAAAAACTGTTTTTT
D gene: .; V gene: TRBV30; clone size: many; J gene: TRBJ1-1; CDR3 protein: CAWSWTANTEAFF; CDR3 DNA: TGTGCCTGGAGTTGGACGGCGAACACTGAAGCTTTCTTT
D gene: .; V gene: TRBV6-1; clone size: few; J gene: TRBJ1-1; CDR3 protein: CASSQGGITEAFF; CDR3 DNA: TGTGCCAGCAGTCAAGGGGGGATCACTGAAGCTTTCTTT
D gene: .; V gene: TRBV20-1; clone size: many; J gene: TRBJ2-1; CDR3 protein: CSARVSNSYNEQFF; CDR3 DNA: TGCAGTGCTAGAGTCTCTAATTCCTACAATGAGCAGTTCTTC
D gene: TRBD2; V gene: TRBV30; clone size: .; J gene: TRBJ2-7; CDR3 protein: CAWNPGTSRYEQYF; CDR3 DNA: TGTGCCTGGAACCCCGGGACTAGTAGGTACGAGCAGTACTTC
D gene: TRBD1; V gene: TRBV12-3/TRBV12-4; clone size: many; J gene: TRBJ2-5; CDR3 protein: CASSLTGGEETQYF; CDR3 DNA: TGTGCCAGCAGTTTGACAGGGGGCGAGGAGACCCAGTACTTC
D gene: .; V gene: TRBV11-2; clone size: .; J gene: TRBJ2-7; CDR3 protein: CASSLDPGPWSEQYF; CDR3 DNA: TGTGCCAGCAGCTTAGACCCGGGGCCCTGGTCGGAGCAGTACTTC
D gene: TRBD1; V gene: TRBV27; clone size: many; J gene: TRBJ1-2; CDR3 protein: CASSWYGGGTNYGYTF; CDR3 DNA: TGTGCCAGCAGTTGGTATGGAGGGGGCACTAACTATGGCTACACCTTC
D gene: .; V gene: TRBV7-8; clone size: many; J gene: TRBJ2-1; CDR3 protein: CASSRGSYNEQFF; CDR3 DNA: TGTGCCAGCAGCAGAGGCTCCTACAATGAGCAGTTCTTC
D gene: .; V gene: TRBV28; clone size: .; J gene: TRBJ2-5; CDR3 protein: CASSVNKETQYF; CDR3 DNA: TGTGCCAGCAGTGTTAACAAAGAGACCCAGTACTTC
D gene: .; V gene: TRBV15; clone size: many; J gene: TRBJ2-7; CDR3 protein: CATSPLRGGLYEQYF; CDR3 DNA: TGTGCCACCAGCCCCCTCAGGGGGGGGCTGTACGAGCAGTACTTC
D gene: TRBD1; V gene: TRBV12-3/TRBV12-4; clone size: .; J gene: TRBJ2-1; CDR3 protein: CASSGTGPYNEQFF; CDR3 DNA: TGTGCCAGCAGTGGGACAGGGCCCTACAATGAGCAGTTCTTC
D gene: .; V gene: TRBV20-1; clone size: many; J gene: TRBJ2-1; CDR3 protein: CSARSQSPLNEQFF; CDR3 DNA: TGCAGTGCTAGATCACAGTCACCCCTCAATGAGCAGTTCTTC
D gene: .; V gene: TRBV4-3; clone size: few; J gene: TRBJ2-7; CDR3 protein: CASSQELRSEQYF; CDR3 DNA: TGCGCCAGCAGCCAAGAACTGCGCAGCGAGCAGTACTTC
D gene: .; V gene: TRBV4-2; clone size: few; J gene: TRBJ2-7; CDR3 protein: CASSQRVTYEQYF; CDR3 DNA: TGTGCCAGCAGCCAGAGGGTCACCTACGAGCAGTACTTC
D gene: .; V gene: TRBV12-3/TRBV12-4; clone size: many; J gene: TRBJ1-1; CDR3 protein: CASSLPTTGNTEAFF; CDR3 DNA: TGTGCCAGCAGTTTACCTACGACAGGGAACACTGAAGCTTTCTTT
D gene: .; V gene: TRBV20-1; clone size: few; J gene: TRBJ1-5; CDR3 protein: CSASRGQYNQPQHF; CDR3 DNA: TGCAGTGCCAGCCGCGGACAGTACAATCAGCCCCAGCATTTT
D gene: .; V gene: TRBV20-1; clone size: many; J gene: TRBJ2-3; CDR3 protein: CSARDLKDFLTDTQYF; CDR3 DNA: TGCAGTGCTAGAGATTTGAAGGACTTCCTCACAGATACGCAGTATTTT
D gene: TRBD2; V gene: TRBV3-1; clone size: many; J gene: TRBJ2-7; CDR3 protein: CASSQGPSGAYEQYF; CDR3 DNA: TGTGCCAGCAGCCAAGGGCCTAGCGGGGCCTACGAGCAGTACTTC
D gene: .; V gene: TRBV10-3; clone size: .; J gene: TRBJ2-1; CDR3 protein: CAISEWSGPNEQFF; CDR3 DNA: TGTGCCATCAGTGAGTGGAGCGGCCCCAATGAGCAGTTCTTC
D gene: .; V gene: TRBV6-2/TRBV6-3; clone size: many; J gene: TRBJ2-7; CDR3 protein: CASKPYLYEQYF; CDR3 DNA: TGTGCCAGTAAGCCTTACCTCTACGAGCAGTACTTC
D gene: .; V gene: TRBV5-1; clone size: .; J gene: TRBJ2-2; CDR3 protein: CASSPGAFYTGELFF; CDR3 DNA: TGCGCCAGCAGCCCCGGGGCCTTCTACACCGGGGAGCTGTTTTTT
D gene: .; V gene: TRBV5-8; clone size: few; J gene: TRBJ2-1; CDR3 protein: CASSLVGASYNEQFF; CDR3 DNA: TGTGCCAGCAGCTTGGTCGGGGCCTCCTACAATGAGCAGTTCTTC
D gene: .; V gene: TRBV20-1; clone size: many; J gene: TRBJ2-3; CDR3 protein: CSAAPTLRGTDTQYF; CDR3 DNA: TGCAGTGCTGCCCCGACGCTGAGGGGCACAGATACGCAGTATTTT